This entry is about one T cell receptor (beta chain). This sample was included in a study of early T cells in non-severe SARS-CoV-2 infection. Looking at the study overall: Sequenced material consisted of bulk RNA (from unsorted whole blood), and chains were unpaired.

The J segment lost 8 bases and the V segment lost 1 base, leaving 10 bases of the junction unmatched. This CDR3 spans 18 amino acids. Germline V gives CDR1 SGHAT, CDR2 FQNNGV. Individually, cDNA molecules had unique molecular identifiers attached to them. TCRdb reprocessed the 5' RACE reads via MiXCR and lists one record per CDR3 protein. The sample shows 60,000 to 80,000 distinct CDR3 sequences, about 12% of them seen only once. The receptor comes from an adult who was a healthcare worker with PCR-confirmed SARS-CoV-2 infection or an uninfected control (not recorded which). The rearrangement joins TRBV11-2 to TRBJ2-1; TRBD2 aligns across 14 bases. Sequences were obtained from whole blood. CDR3 protein: CASSLVTSGRAVSDEQFF. CDR3 in DNA: TGTGCCAGCAGCTTAGTGACTAGCGGGAGGGCCGTCTCAGATGAGCAGTTCTTC.